A single sample is the source of the 10 T cell receptor beta chains below, sequenced in a study of OX40 agonist ivuxolimab in advanced cancers. Profiling relied on immunoSEQ multiplex PCR, and the TCRdb table lists in-frame clones only, not all of them. The sample records approximately 99,000 clones, approximately 89% being singletons. The sample in question was CD4+ or CD8+ T cells sorted from blood, obtained in a trial of the OX40 agonist ivuxolimab. These receptors were obtained from an adult with an advanced solid tumor such as melanoma, head and neck, liver or kidney cancer.

The J gene is TRBJ2-7, the V gene TRBV6-5, with 11 bases matching TRBD2. After removal of 2 bases from V and 5 bases from J, the junction contained 2 bases not matched to a gene. This CDR3 has 14 residues. Per the germline V gene, CDR1 is MNHEY and CDR2 is SVGAGI. The CDR3 loop is CASSYGLAGNEQYF. The CDR3 region has the DNA TGTGCCAGCAGTTACGGACTAGCGGGCAACGAGCAGTACTTC.

As regards this clone: Germline and junction disagree at one end, which may indicate a read error. V and J are TRBV11-2 and TRBJ1-4; TRBD1 agrees at 8 bases. This CDR3 has 15 residues. Germline lookup yields CDR1 SGHAT and CDR2 FQNNGV. CDR3 sequence: CASSSRDRNHIPRVF. The CDR3 coding sequence is TGTGCCAGCAGCTCGAGGGACAGGAACCATATCCCCAGGGTTTTT. The full variable domain, with the rest looked up from reference TRBV11-2 and TRBJ1-4, is EAGVAQSPRYKIIEKRQSVAFWCNPISGHATLYWYQQILGQGPKLLIQFQNNGVVDDSQLPKDRFSAERLKGVDSTLKIQPAKLEDSAVYLCASSSRDRNHIPRVFGSGTQLSVL.

The chain joins TRBV5-1 to TRBJ2-1; TRBD2 agrees at 11 bases. With V trimmed by 0 bases and J by 16 bases, 6 bases remained unmatched. Germline CDR1 reads SGHRS; CDR2 reads YFSETQ. CDR3 length: 13 amino acids. Here the CDR3 reads CASSLGQTSGVFF. In DNA, the CDR3 is TGCGCCAGCAGCTTGGGCCAGACTAGCGGGGTCTTCTTC. Based on the CDR3 plus reference TRBV5-1 and TRBJ2-1, the full variable domain is KAGVTQTPRYLIKTRGQQVTLSCSPISGHRSVSWYQQTPGQGLQFLFEYFSETQRNKGNFPGRFSGRQFSNSRSEMNVSTLELGDSALYLCASSLGQTSGVFFGPGTRLTVL.

The rearrangement joins TRBV6-6 to TRBJ2-5; D not certain. The DNA end lines up better with TRBJ2-7; the J call may be wrong. CDR1 is MNHNY, CDR2 SVGAGI, per germline (reference sequence). The CDR3 spans 14 residues. CDR3 loop: CASSPLTTSYEQYF. CDR3 DNA sequence: TGTGCCAGCAGTCCCCTGACAACGAGCTACGAGCAGTACTTC.

This clone showed up just a few times. J is TRBJ2-5 and V is TRBV6-1; tentatively, D is TRBD1 or TRBD2 (5 bases each). CDR1 and CDR2 from the germline V gene are MNHNS and SASEGT. Trimming shortened V by 5 bases and J by 4 bases, and 14 bases separated the two germline ends. The CDR3 is made up of 14 amino acids. CDR3 residues: CASSPFGGAETQYF. The DNA of the CDR3 is TGTGCCAGCAGTCCGTTTGGGGGAGCAGAGACCCAGTACTTC.

The chain uses TRBV18 and TRBJ2-3, with TRBD2 as a possible D gene (5 bases). Trimming shortened V by 2 bases and J by 2 bases, and 11 bases separated the two germline ends. CDR1 is KGHSH and CDR2 is LQKENI in the germline V gene. This CDR3 is built from 15 residues. DNA of the CDR3: TGTGCCAGCTCACCAGAGACTACCTACACAGATACGCAGTATTTT. This sequence encodes CASSPETTYTDTQYF.

The J gene is TRBJ2-7, the V gene TRBV9; 7 bases fit TRBD2. CDR3 length equals 14 residues. Unmatched junction bases numbered 10, after V lost 3 bases and J lost 7 bases. Germline V gene sequence: CDR1 SGDLS, CDR2 YYNGEE. The CDR3 reads CASSGGGNSREQYF. The DNA for the CDR3 is TGTGCCAGCAGCGGGGGAGGGAATTCTCGAGAGCAGTACTTC.

This chain links TRBV5-1 with TRBJ2-7; D is perhaps TRBD1 (6 bases). The V gene lost 4 bases and the J gene lost 3 bases, with 14 bases spanning the gap. This CDR3 comprises 14 residues. Per germline, CDR1 SGHRS and CDR2 YFSETQ. The CDR3 loop reads CASSIRTENYEQYF. The CDR3 DNA reads as TGCGCCAGCAGCATAAGGACAGAAAACTACGAGCAGTACTTC.

This chain uses TRBV29-1 with TRBJ1-1, with 7 bases lining up with TRBD1. The CDR3 has 15 amino acids. Germline assignment: CDR1 SQVTM and CDR2 ANQGSEA. The junction had 5 bases not matched to a gene; V was cut back by 1 base and J by 0 bases. The DNA for the CDR3 is TGCAGCGTTGAAGTGCGGGGGACAGTGAACACTGAAGCTTTCTTT. Protein product: CSVEVRGTVNTEAFF.

The chain couples TRBV5-5 to TRBJ2-5; TRBD2 matches 8 bases. Germline assignment: CDR1 SGHKS and CDR2 YYEKEE (reference sequence). This CDR3 is built from 16 residues. Unmatched junction bases numbered 5, after V lost 0 bases and J lost 1 base. CDR3 nucleotide sequence: TGTGCCAGCAGCTTGGCCATGGCGGGGGGCCAAGAGACCCAGTACTTC. It codes for CASSLAMAGGQETQYF.